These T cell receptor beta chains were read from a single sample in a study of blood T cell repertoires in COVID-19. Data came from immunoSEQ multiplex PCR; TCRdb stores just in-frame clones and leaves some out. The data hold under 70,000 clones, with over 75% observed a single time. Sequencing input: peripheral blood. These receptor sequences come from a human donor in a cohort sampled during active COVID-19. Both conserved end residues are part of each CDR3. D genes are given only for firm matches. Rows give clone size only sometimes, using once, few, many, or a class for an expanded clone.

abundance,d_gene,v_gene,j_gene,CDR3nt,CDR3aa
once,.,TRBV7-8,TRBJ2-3,TGTGCCAGCAGCGCGTCCGCCCTGCCGCGGGATACGCAGTATTTT,CASSASALPRDTQYF
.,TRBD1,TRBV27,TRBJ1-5,TGTGCCAGCAGTTCCACAACGACAGGGGTCTATAGCAATCAGCCCCAGCATTTT,CASSSTTTGVYSNQPQHF
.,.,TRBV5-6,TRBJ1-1,TGTGCCAGCAGCGACAGGAAAGGATGGACTGAAGCTTTCTTT,CASSDRKGWTEAFF
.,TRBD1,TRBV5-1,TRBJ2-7,TGCGCCTCGTCGGCCCCGACAGGGGGGTCATACGAGCAGTACTTC,CASSAPTGGSYEQYF
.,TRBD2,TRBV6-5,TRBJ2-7,TGTGCCAGCAGTTCGGCTCAGGGCGGGAGGCGCGACGAGCAGTACTTC,CASSSAQGGRRDEQYF
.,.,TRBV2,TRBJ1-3,TGTGCCAGCAGTGAGGTTCGGTCTGGAAACACCATATATTTT,CASSEVRSGNTIYF
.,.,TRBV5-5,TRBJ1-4,TGTGCCAGCAGCTTGGATTTCCGGAGGGCACCTAATGAAAAACTGTTTTTT,CASSLDFRRAPNEKLFF
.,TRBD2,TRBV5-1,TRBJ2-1,TGCGCCAGCACTCTACAAGCGGGAGGCAATGAGCAGTTCTTC,CASTLQAGGNEQFF
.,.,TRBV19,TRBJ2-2,TGTGCCAGTAGGGACTTCGCGAACACCGGGGAGCTGTTTTTT,CASRDFANTGELFF
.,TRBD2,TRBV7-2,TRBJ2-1,TGTGCCAGCAGCTTAGCTTTACTAGCGGGAGATGAGCAGTTCTTC,CASSLALLAGDEQFF
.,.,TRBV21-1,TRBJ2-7,TGTGCCAGCAGCTCTACAGGGCGAGCTAACGAGCAGTACTTC,CASSSTGRANEQYF
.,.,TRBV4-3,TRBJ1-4,TGCGCCAGCAGCCAAGTAACAGGAAATGAAAAACTGTTTTTT,CASSQVTGNEKLFF
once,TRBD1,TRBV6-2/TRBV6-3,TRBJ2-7,TGTGCCAGCAGTTACTCCGGACAGGGGTATGGCGAGCAGTACTTC,CASSYSGQGYGEQYF
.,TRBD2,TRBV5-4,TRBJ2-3,TGTGCCAGCAGCCCCTCAGCGGGAATCACAGATACGCAGTATTTT,CASSPSAGITDTQYF
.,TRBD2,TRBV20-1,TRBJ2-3,TGCAGTGCTAGTCCCCCGGGAGGGATTAGCACAGATACGCAGTATTTT,CSASPPGGISTDTQYF
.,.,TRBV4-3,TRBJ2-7,TGCGCCAGCAGCCAAGATTTTGGCAGTTCTTCCTACGAGCAGTACTTC,CASSQDFGSSSYEQYF
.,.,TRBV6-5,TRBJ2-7,TGTGCCAGCAGTTCCAGCGGTAGCTCCTACGAGCAGTACTTC,CASSSSGSSYEQYF
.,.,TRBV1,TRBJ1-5,TGCACCAGCAGCCAAGATTGGGGGGACAGCAATCAGCCCCAGCATTTT,CTSSQDWGDSNQPQHF
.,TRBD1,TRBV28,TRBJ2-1,TGTGCCAGCAGCCCCTCTGCGGGACAGGAATCCTACAATGAGCAGTTCTTC,CASSPSAGQESYNEQFF
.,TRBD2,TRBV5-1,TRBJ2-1,TGCGCCAGCAGCTTGGAGACTAGCGGGAGGGCGGTAAATGAGCAGTTCTTC,CASSLETSGRAVNEQFF
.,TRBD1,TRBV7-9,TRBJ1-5,TGTGCCAGCAGCATAGGGACAGGGGTGACGCAGCCCCAGCATTTT,CASSIGTGVTQPQHF
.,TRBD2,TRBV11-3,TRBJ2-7,TGTGCCAGCAGCCGAGGGCAGCGGGAGACCTACGAGCAGTACTTC,CASSRGQRETYEQYF
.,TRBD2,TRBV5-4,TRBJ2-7,TGTGCCAGCAGCTTGGAGCGGGGTTCCTACGAGCAGTACTTC,CASSLERGSYEQYF
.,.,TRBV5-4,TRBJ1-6,TGTGCCAGCAGCTTGGAACAGATAGTTCCCTCCTATAATTCACCCCTCCACTTT,CASSLEQIVPSYNSPLHF
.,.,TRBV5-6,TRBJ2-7,TGTGCCAGCAGCGGGGGCCTGGGCACCTACGAGCAGTACTTC,CASSGGLGTYEQYF
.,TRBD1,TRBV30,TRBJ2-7,TGTGCCTGGAGCCACAGGGGGCGTCCGAGCTCCTACGAGCAGTACTTC,CAWSHRGRPSSYEQYF
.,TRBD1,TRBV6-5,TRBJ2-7,TGTGCCAGCAGTACAGGGGCCTACGAGCAGTACTTC,CASSTGAYEQYF
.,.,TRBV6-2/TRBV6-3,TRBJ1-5,TGTGCCAGCAGCCTTCTACAGGGAGAACGTTATCAGCCCCAGCATTTT,CASSLLQGERYQPQHF
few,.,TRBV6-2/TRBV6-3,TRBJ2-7,TGTGCCAGCAGTTACAGGGGCCGCTACGAGCAGTACTTC,CASSYRGRYEQYF
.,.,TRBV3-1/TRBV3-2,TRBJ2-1,TGTGCCAGCAGCTCTCTAAGCAATGAGCAGTTCTTC,CASSSLSNEQFF
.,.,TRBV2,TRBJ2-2,TGTGCCAGCAGTCCTTGGACTACCGACACCGGGGAGCTGTTTTTT,CASSPWTTDTGELFF
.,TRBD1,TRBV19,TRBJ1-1,TGTGCCAGTACCAAAAGGACAGGGAGCACTGAAGCTTTCTTT,CASTKRTGSTEAFF
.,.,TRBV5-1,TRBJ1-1,TGCGCCAGCGGTGAGGTGAACACTGAAGCTTTCTTT,CASGEVNTEAFF
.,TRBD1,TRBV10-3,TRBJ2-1,TGTGCCATCAGAACCGGGACAGGGGGCAATGAGCAGTTCTTC,CAIRTGTGGNEQFF
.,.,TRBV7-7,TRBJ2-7,TGTGCTAGCAGCTTAGACAGGTGGCAGTACGAGCAGTACTTC,CASSLDRWQYEQYF
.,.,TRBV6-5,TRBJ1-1,TGTGCCAGCCCTACCGGGATGAAAATGAACACTGAAGCTTTCTTT,CASPTGMKMNTEAFF
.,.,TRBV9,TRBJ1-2,TGTGCCAGCAGCGTTTCGGAGAGGTATGGCTACACCTTC,CASSVSERYGYTF
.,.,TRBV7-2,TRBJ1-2,TGTGCCAGCAGCTTAGAAAGGCAGGGGGGCTACACCTTC,CASSLERQGGYTF
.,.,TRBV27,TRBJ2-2,TGTGCCAGCAGTTTATTCGGGAGTGACGGGGAGCTGTTTTTT,CASSLFGSDGELFF
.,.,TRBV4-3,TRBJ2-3,TGCGCCAGCAGCCAAGTAGGGAGCAGGAGTGATACGCAGTATTTT,CASSQVGSRSDTQYF
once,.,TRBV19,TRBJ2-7,TGTGCCAGTAGTTCAGCCGGGAATCGTAACGAGCAGTACTTC,CASSSAGNRNEQYF